This TCR beta chain was retrieved from a study of T cell repertoires in cytomegalovirus infection. In the study overall: CMV infection plus the matching HLA type was flagged by public TCR beta signatures. Study-wide points: Cumulative public TCR beta family frequency identified carriers of CMV plus the relevant HLA. There were HLA-C-restricted CMV-specific TCR beta clonotypes dominating the ex vivo response.

TCRdb called the reads again in MiXCR, with one record for every CDR3 protein. The sample gives 200,000 to 250,000 distinct CDR3 sequences, over 20% of which show up once; roughly 18% is in the top ten. This clonotype occurred a few times. The target antigen is unknown. Trimming shortened V by 2 bases and J by 4 bases, and 12 bases separated the two germline ends. Per the germline V gene, CDR1 is DFQATT and CDR2 is SNEGSKA (reference sequence). CDR3 length: 13 residues. V is TRBV20-1 and J is TRBJ2-7, with a weak D call TRBD1 (6 bases). Sequencing used CD8+ T cells from PBMCs. This sequence originates from a human donor in good health (CMV status not recorded). Some clones in this sample may be carry-over from other donors' samples. The CDR3 DNA follows: TGCAGTGCTAGATACAGGGCTAATTACGAGCAGTACTTC. Translating gives CSARYRANYEQYF.